The rows below give T cell receptor beta chains drawn from one sample of a study of long-term antiretroviral therapy in people with HIV. Clones were sequenced by immunoSEQ multiplex PCR, and TCRdb holds only the in-frame ones, with some missing. The profile covers some 12,000 clones, with roughly 80% appearing a single time and over 15% taken by the ten largest. The starting material was unsorted PBMCs, obtained about 8 years after starting antiretroviral therapy. The source of these receptors is a man in his fifties with HIV. The conserved cysteine and the conserved F or W are not part of the CDR3 here. The D gene is left open where the match is weak. Part of the rows lack a size; the others show once, few, many or a class for expanded clones.

d_call: NA
v_call: TRBV6-1
clone_size: NA
cdr3_aa: ASSYYYNEQF

d_call: NA
v_call: TRBV27
clone_size: NA
cdr3_aa: ASSFLTGGSPLNYGYT

d_call: NA
v_call: TRBV6-6
clone_size: few
cdr3_aa: ASSYSGAYLYEQY

d_call: NA
v_call: TRBV27
clone_size: NA
cdr3_aa: ASSLQKNQPQH

d_call: NA
v_call: TRBV10-2
clone_size: once
cdr3_aa: ASRWGSGAYEQY

d_call: NA
v_call: TRBV19
clone_size: few
cdr3_aa: ASSMLSGNTIY

d_call: NA
v_call: TRBV6-6
clone_size: NA
cdr3_aa: ASSHREGYT

d_call: NA
v_call: TRBV7-9
clone_size: NA
cdr3_aa: ASAGPLRNTIY

d_call: NA
v_call: TRBV5-6
clone_size: NA
cdr3_aa: ASSPGGTMNTEAF

d_call: TRBD2
v_call: TRBV10-2
clone_size: NA
cdr3_aa: AIRDYNTGELF

d_call: NA
v_call: TRBV5-6
clone_size: NA
cdr3_aa: ASSGVDPNTGELF

d_call: TRBD1
v_call: TRBV7-9
clone_size: NA
cdr3_aa: ASSSDRGHEQF

d_call: TRBD1
v_call: TRBV18
clone_size: NA
cdr3_aa: ASSPPGQGIYEQY

d_call: NA
v_call: TRBV14
clone_size: NA
cdr3_aa: ASSQVGYEQY

d_call: NA
v_call: TRBV4-1
clone_size: NA
cdr3_aa: ASSQGKNTGELF

d_call: TRBD1
v_call: TRBV20-1
clone_size: NA
cdr3_aa: SASLTGSDT

d_call: TRBD2
v_call: TRBV19
clone_size: once
cdr3_aa: ASSSRGDNEQF

d_call: NA
v_call: TRBV29-1
clone_size: NA
cdr3_aa: SVEDRRGWETQY

d_call: NA
v_call: TRBV27
clone_size: NA
cdr3_aa: ASSLSRLNEQF

d_call: NA
v_call: TRBV5-1
clone_size: NA
cdr3_aa: ASSVTGTLNTEAF

d_call: TRBD1
v_call: TRBV29-1
clone_size: NA
cdr3_aa: SVDRGTNYGYT

d_call: NA
v_call: TRBV5-1
clone_size: NA
cdr3_aa: ASSKYVGDEQF

d_call: NA
v_call: TRBV6-1
clone_size: NA
cdr3_aa: ASSHGMGPTEAF

d_call: TRBD2
v_call: TRBV4-2
clone_size: NA
cdr3_aa: ASSQAFSGGAGEQF

d_call: TRBD1
v_call: TRBV5-4
clone_size: NA
cdr3_aa: ASSLGDTGERGYEQY

d_call: NA
v_call: TRBV30
clone_size: NA
cdr3_aa: AWSEGTDTQY

d_call: NA
v_call: TRBV5-4
clone_size: NA
cdr3_aa: ASSRFGGYT

d_call: NA
v_call: TRBV5-1
clone_size: NA
cdr3_aa: ASSLNREAYEQY

d_call: TRBD2
v_call: TRBV7-8
clone_size: NA
cdr3_aa: ASSLLSGGASEQF

d_call: NA
v_call: TRBV19
clone_size: NA
cdr3_aa: ASSTGTYNEQF

d_call: TRBD1
v_call: TRBV10-2
clone_size: NA
cdr3_aa: ASSETGGDEAF

d_call: NA
v_call: TRBV6-5
clone_size: once
cdr3_aa: ASSYSAGSRTEAF

d_call: TRBD1
v_call: TRBV30
clone_size: NA
cdr3_aa: ASTGQVEGIQY

d_call: NA
v_call: TRBV9
clone_size: NA
cdr3_aa: ASSVGGGTNEQF

d_call: TRBD1
v_call: TRBV6-5
clone_size: NA
cdr3_aa: ASSVGTGDTDTQY

d_call: NA
v_call: TRBV30
clone_size: NA
cdr3_aa: AWSVNTVYEQY

d_call: NA
v_call: TRBV30
clone_size: NA
cdr3_aa: AWSGTTEAF

d_call: TRBD1
v_call: TRBV28
clone_size: NA
cdr3_aa: ASSLDQGASYEQY

d_call: NA
v_call: TRBV11-2
clone_size: once
cdr3_aa: ASSLVYSANTEAF

d_call: NA
v_call: TRBV2
clone_size: few
cdr3_aa: ASLRGGGNTEAF

d_call: NA
v_call: TRBV7-9
clone_size: few
cdr3_aa: ASSPPGGGNTIY

d_call: NA
v_call: TRBV30
clone_size: once
cdr3_aa: ACSLVVGTEAF

d_call: NA
v_call: TRBV27
clone_size: NA
cdr3_aa: ASSQTGINEQY

d_call: TRBD1
v_call: TRBV2
clone_size: NA
cdr3_aa: ASSKTGGAEYGYT

d_call: NA
v_call: TRBV5-6
clone_size: NA
cdr3_aa: ASSFITNEQY

d_call: NA
v_call: TRBV5-3
clone_size: few
cdr3_aa: ARSLRRQNHYEQY

d_call: NA
v_call: TRBV10-2
clone_size: once
cdr3_aa: ATLEGPNGYT

d_call: TRBD2
v_call: TRBV29-1
clone_size: NA
cdr3_aa: SVEDPASGIGDTQY

d_call: NA
v_call: TRBV19
clone_size: NA
cdr3_aa: ASMPIPGPRTDTQY

d_call: TRBD1
v_call: TRBV5-4
clone_size: NA
cdr3_aa: ASRTGGANNEQF

d_call: NA
v_call: TRBV4-1
clone_size: NA
cdr3_aa: ASSQGHEQY

d_call: TRBD1
v_call: TRBV19
clone_size: NA
cdr3_aa: ASSIKGQGNTGELF

d_call: TRBD1
v_call: TRBV7-8
clone_size: NA
cdr3_aa: ASSPERIQGFKETQY

d_call: NA
v_call: TRBV7-2
clone_size: NA
cdr3_aa: ASSTNVLT

d_call: NA
v_call: TRBV9
clone_size: NA
cdr3_aa: ASSVAAGSYNEQF

d_call: TRBD1
v_call: TRBV28
clone_size: once
cdr3_aa: ASSFQGGTEAF